This T cell receptor (beta chain) stems from a study of T-cell reconstitution after alpha-beta-depleted transplantation in children. Preparing the TCRbeta library involved the use of unique molecular identifiers. Each CDR3 protein is one row after TCRdb ran MiXCR on the PCR reads. The repertoire holds 500,000 to 600,000 distinct CDR3 sequences, with 18% as singletons. The germline CDR1 and CDR2 sequences are SGHVS and FQNEAQ. Trimming removed 1 base from V and 6 bases from J; junction bases left unmatched: 8. The CDR3 loop spans 17 amino acids. This TCR derives from a human donor who donated a stem cell graft to a child with acute lymphoblastic leukemia. The chain joins TRBV7-8 to TRBJ2-3; TRBD1 agrees at 12 bases. The sample consisted of PBMCs from the stem cell graft donor, taken from the stem cell graft. The CDR3 DNA is TGTGCCAGCAGCTTAGTAGGGGGACAGGGGGCCGGGGATACGCAGTATTTT. It encodes CASSLVGGQGAGDTQYF.